These T cell receptor beta chains were read from a single sample in a study of T cells in Graves' hyperthyroidism and ophthalmopathy. TCRdb redid the calling of the multiplex PCR reads with MiXCR, one entry per CDR3 protein. The table lists around 290,000 distinct CDR3 sequences, roughly 15% of them singletons. The sequencing sample was made of blood. The receptors originated from a woman aged 25-40 years with Graves' hyperthyroidism that later progressed to Graves' ophthalmopathy. Both conserved end residues are part of each CDR3. The order of the fields is V gene, D gene, clone size, J gene, CDR3 protein, CDR3 DNA. The D gene is left open where the match is weak. The size field is filled for only some rows; it gives once, few, many or a size class.

>TRBV6-2/TRBV6-3|-|many|TRBJ2-7
CASSYLDTYYEQYF
TGTGCCAGCAGTTACCTGGACACGTACTACGAGCAGTACTTC
>TRBV4-3|-|few|TRBJ2-2
CASGGIGFPGELFF
TGCGCCAGCGGAGGAATTGGCTTCCCCGGGGAGCTGTTTTTT
>TRBV6-1|TRBD1|many|TRBJ2-5
CASSPDPPQGAGTQYF
TGTGCCAGCAGTCCCGACCCACCACAGGGGGCTGGGACCCAGTACTTC
>TRBV6-1|-|few|TRBJ2-7
CASSEGIGGTEQYF
TGTGCCAGCAGTGAAGGGATCGGGGGGACAGAGCAGTACTTC
>TRBV30|-|many|TRBJ2-3
CACDAGGTDTQYF
TGTGCCTGTGACGCTGGGGGCACAGATACGCAGTATTTT
>TRBV7-8|-|many|TRBJ2-2
CASSSYLTKNTGELFF
TGTGCCAGCAGCTCTTACCTCACCAAGAACACCGGGGAGCTGTTTTTT
>TRBV28|-|many|TRBJ1-1
CASSLFSGTFEAFF
TGTGCCAGCAGTTTGTTCTCCGGGACCTTTGAAGCTTTCTTT
>TRBV12-3/TRBV12-4|-|many|TRBJ1-5
CASSLHGSNQPQHF
TGTGCCAGCAGTTTACACGGTTCTAATCAGCCCCAGCATTTT
>TRBV6-2/TRBV6-3|-|many|TRBJ1-1
CASSMYILGSEAFF
TGTGCCAGCAGCATGTACATCCTAGGGAGTGAAGCTTTCTTT
>TRBV2|-|many|TRBJ2-5
CASRLYQETQYF
TGTGCCAGCCGCCTGTACCAAGAGACCCAGTACTTC
>TRBV12-3/TRBV12-4|-|many|TRBJ1-1
CASRIGGGLMNTEAFF
TGTGCCAGCAGGATAGGGGGGGGCCTTATGAACACTGAAGCTTTCTTT
>TRBV20-1|-|many|TRBJ1-1
CSAGPAGRENTEAFF
TGCAGTGCTGGGCCCGCAGGGCGGGAGAACACTGAAGCTTTCTTT
>TRBV20-1|-|many|TRBJ1-1
CSARDQEDTEAFF
TGCAGTGCTAGAGATCAAGAGGACACTGAAGCTTTCTTT
>TRBV12-3/TRBV12-4|TRBD2|many|TRBJ2-1
CASSHIVGTSGGHEQFF
TGTGCCAGCAGTCACATCGTGGGGACTAGCGGGGGCCATGAGCAGTTCTTC
>TRBV19|-|few|TRBJ2-7
CASSRLDGTYEQYF
TGTGCCAGTAGTAGACTAGACGGTACCTACGAGCAGTACTTC
>TRBV3-2|-|few|TRBJ1-5
CASSQDVWTETAQPQHF
TGTGCCAGCAGCCAAGATGTGTGGACCGAGACCGCTCAGCCCCAGCATTTT
>TRBV28|-|few|TRBJ2-7
CASSLLPGREQYF
TGTGCCAGCAGTTTACTCCCAGGTCGGGAGCAGTACTTC
>TRBV7-9|-|many|TRBJ1-1
CASSLTEVNTEAFF
TGTGCCAGCAGCTTAACGGAAGTGAACACTGAAGCTTTCTTT
>TRBV27|TRBD2|-|TRBJ2-2
CASGRYSGSFISGELFF
TGTGCCAGCGGCCGGTATAGCGGGAGTTTTATTTCCGGGGAGCTGTTTTTT
>TRBV6-1|-|many|TRBJ1-1
CASSEPGSNTEAFF
TGTGCCAGCAGTGAACCAGGATCGAACACTGAAGCTTTCTTT
>TRBV18|-|many|TRBJ2-1
CASSPDGGQFF
TGTGCCAGCTCACCAGACGGGGGGCAGTTCTTC
>TRBV7-3|TRBD2|-|TRBJ2-7
CASSLLGGRDEQYF
TGTGCCAGCAGCTTATTGGGCGGGAGGGACGAGCAGTACTTC
>TRBV6-1|-|many|TRBJ2-7
CASRGRETSYEQYF
TGTGCCAGCAGGGGAAGGGAGACCTCCTACGAGCAGTACTTC
>TRBV5-1|TRBD2|many|TRBJ2-1
CASSSSGAYNEQFF
TGCGCCAGCAGCTCGAGCGGGGCCTACAATGAGCAGTTCTTC
>TRBV11-3|-|many|TRBJ2-7
CASSEGEGEQYF
TGTGCCAGCAGCGAGGGCGAGGGAGAGCAGTACTTC
>TRBV30|-|many|TRBJ2-3
CAWSLSGANTDTQYF
TGTGCCTGGAGTCTCAGCGGAGCAAACACAGATACGCAGTATTTT
>TRBV15|-|-|TRBJ2-1
CATSRGGAYNEQFF
TGTGCCACCAGCAGAGGGGGGGCGTACAATGAGCAGTTCTTC